This TCR beta chain was recorded in a study of T cell responses to AZD1222 COVID-19 vaccine. Study-wide points: White British people made up most donors, females outnumbered males, and clonal diversity was possibly underestimated.

Worth noting for this clone: Its antigen remains unidentified.

Using immunoSEQ multiplex PCR, the repertoire was profiled, and TCRdb retains in-frame clones only, with some absent. Altogether 130,000 to 150,000 clones are present, around 90% being singletons, with the ten largest covering 5.4%. Sequenced here: peripheral blood, sampled 28 days after the second dose of the MenACWY control vaccine. The TCR was taken from an adult who received the MenACWY meningococcal vaccine as a control.

The CDR3 protein is CASSLASGPGETQYF. For the CDR3, the DNA is TGCGCCAGCAGCTTGGCCTCGGGGCCGGGAGAGACCCAGTACTTC. The genes are TRBV5-1 and TRBJ2-5, with D perhaps assigned TRBD1 or TRBD2 (5 bases each). Per the germline V gene, CDR1 is SGHRS and CDR2 is YFSETQ. The CDR3 consists of 15 residues. Trimming stripped 0 bases from V and 4 bases from J, with 13 bases between.